This TCR beta chain was recovered during a study of Ad26.COV2.S vaccination and SARS-CoV-2 variants. The CDR3 length is 13 residues. Trimming stripped 3 bases from V and 0 bases from J, with 2 bases between. Using immunoSEQ multiplex PCR, the repertoire was profiled, and TCRdb retains in-frame clones only, with some absent. Of about 280,000 clones listed, 87% are singletons. Study-wide results and caveats: Those who received the vaccine showed greater spike-specific TCR breadth than those given placebo.

This clone was counted once. Its antigen is currently unknown. Treatment given: 15 to 20 received Ad26.COV2.S at low or high dose, single or two shots; 5 received placebo; per-sample allocation not given. Samples were taken on day 63 after the first vaccine or placebo injection. The sample came from a Boston adult aged 18-55 years. The chain couples TRBV12-3 or TRBV12-4 to TRBJ2-2; the D is unclear. The TCR originated in a person between 18 and 59 years old who received the Ad26.COV2.S COVID-19 vaccine or a placebo. Sequences were derived from peripheral blood, sampled in a trial of Ad26.COV2.S vaccine versus placebo. CDR3 region: CASSFPNTGELFF. Here the CDR3 DNA reads TGTGCCAGCAGTTTTCCGAACACCGGGGAGCTGTTTTTT.